Here is one T cell receptor (beta chain) with its context. These data are taken from a study of blood T cell repertoires in COVID-19. The CDR3 loop spans 16 amino acids. V lost 5 bases and J lost 9; bases outside the gene matches: 13. The V gene's germline CDR1 is SGHTA and CDR2 FQGTGA. TCRdb's table, derived via immunoSEQ multiplex PCR, lists solely in-frame clones and lacks some. The table has 200,000 to 300,000 clones, less than 90% seen once. This TCR derives from a man aged 60 to 75 who had recovered from COVID-19. The rearrangement joins TRBV7-3 to TRBJ2-3, with 11 bases matching TRBD2. Source material: peripheral blood. The CDR3 reads CASSPGLAGGLRTQYF. CDR3 DNA: TGTGCCAGCAGCCCCGGTCTAGCGGGGGGCCTACGAACGCAGTATTTT.